This TCR beta chain was captured in a study of cytomegalovirus exposure and HLA in healthy donors. Notes on this clone: Its antigen is as yet unknown.

The germline V and J ends were trimmed by 2 bases and 4 bases, with 9 bases remaining between them. Germline CDR1 LNHDA, CDR2 SQIVND (reference sequence). The CDR3 extends over 13 amino acids. Vbeta (60) and Jbeta (13) primers were used in the PCR. Data came from immunoSEQ multiplex PCR; TCRdb stores just in-frame clones and leaves some out. The sample records fewer than 200,000 clones, less than 90% being singletons. Whole-study results and caveats: Among immune exposure information, only CMV serostatus was available. Per a prior analysis, the majority of TCR beta V segments were productive roughly 87% or roughly 30% of the time.

This receptor was obtained from a man over 45 in good health and CMV-seronegative. V usage is TRBV19 and J usage is TRBJ2-7; D call uncertain. Input material: PBMCs. CDR3 in amino acids: CASSIKPNYEQYF. The CDR3 DNA is TGTGCCAGTAGTATAAAGCCGAATTACGAGCAGTACTTC.